One sample yielded the 27 T cell receptor beta chains listed below, sequenced in a study of CD8 T cells in ankylosing spondylitis. Regarding the study as a whole: A TCR beta motif of eight or nine highly homologous variants seemed to mark ankylosing spondylitis blood.

MiXCR was run by TCRdb on the 5' RACE reads, yielding one entry per CDR3 protein. The data hold hundreds of thousands of distinct CDR3 sequences, with approximately 12% observed a single time. Antigen specificity for these receptors is unknown. The sample was blood, either unsorted or a sorted T cell fraction (not recorded which). The receptors stem from a male donor with ankylosing spondylitis.

This clonotype showed up just a few times. CDR3 loop: CASSFHDPYEQYF. The CDR3 coding sequence is TGCGCCAGCAGCTTTCACGATCCCTACGAGCAGTACTTC. The rearrangement uses TRBV5-1 and TRBJ2-7; the D is unclear. The CDR3 is made up of 13 amino acids. The germline V gene has CDR1 SGHRS and CDR2 YFSETQ. Trimming shortened V by 2 bases and J by 2 bases, and 8 bases separated the two germline ends.

There are many counts of this clonotype. As DNA, the CDR3 is TGCGCCAGCAGCCCTCGGGCAGGGGGCGTAGGAGATACGCAGTATTTT. This sequence encodes CASSPRAGGVGDTQYF. The chain couples TRBV5-1 to TRBJ2-3; 8 positions match TRBD1. The CDR3 has 16 amino acids. Looked up from germline, CDR1 is SGHRS and CDR2 is YFSETQ. The J segment lost 5 bases and the V segment lost 4 bases, leaving 12 bases of the junction unmatched.

This sequence joins TRBV6-2 or TRBV6-3 and TRBJ2-1; TRBD1 agrees at 10 bases. The CDR3 runs 16 residues. The germline V gene has CDR1 MNHEY and CDR2 SVGEGT. Trimming took 5 bases from V and 9 from J; bases not matched to a gene: 13. The CDR3 loop is CASSLITGTGVREQFF. The CDR3 DNA reads TGTGCCAGCAGTCTGATTACCGGGACAGGGGTGCGTGAGCAGTTCTTC.

A few counts support this clonotype. V and J are TRBV13 and TRBJ2-5; D is undetermined. Germline CDR1 and CDR2: PRHDT and FYEKMQ (reference sequence). The CDR3 sequence is 13 residues long. Trimming removed 3 bases from V and 2 bases from J, with 7 bases in between. The CDR3: CASSFIGQETQYF. The CDR3 coding sequence is TGTGCCAGCAGCTTCATAGGGCAAGAGACCCAGTACTTC. The variable domain in full, completed from reference TRBV13 and TRBJ2-5, reads AAGVIQSPRHLIKEKRETATLKCYPIPRHDTVYWYQQGPGQDPQFLISFYEKMQSDKGSIPDRFSAQQFSDYHSELNMSSLELGDSALYFCASSFIGQETQYFGPGTRLLVL.

This clonotype was detected ten times or more. This chain links TRBV4-3 with TRBJ1-2; D gene unclear. CDR3 length: 14 amino acids. Trimming shortened V by 0 bases and J by 4 bases, and 9 bases separated the two germline ends. The germline gives CDR1 LGHNA, CDR2 YSLEER. The CDR3 DNA follows: TGCGCCAGCAGCCAAGACTACGGGGTCTATGGCTACACCTTC. As protein: CASSQDYGVYGYTF.

Only a few counts were recorded for this clonotype. CDR3 DNA sequence: TGTGCCAGCAGCTTAAGGGGGCGGATACGCCTAGGTTCCACAGATACGCAGTATTTT. It is translated as CASSLRGRIRLGSTDTQYF. The chain is built from TRBV11-2 and TRBJ2-3, with 7 bases fitting TRBD1. J lost 2 bases, V lost 2 bases, and 16 bases had no gene match. The CDR3 is 19 residues long. The germline gives CDR1 SGHAT, CDR2 FQNNGV.

This rearrangement joins TRBV5-4 to TRBJ2-4; no definite D call. The CDR3 is 13 amino acids. CDR1 SGHNT and CDR2 YYREEE come from the germline V gene (reference sequence). Trimming removed 2 bases from V and 7 bases from J, with 10 bases in between. The CDR3 loop is CASSFLGDNIQYF. The CDR3 DNA reads TGTGCCAGCAGCTTTCTAGGAGACAACATTCAGTACTTC.

This rearrangement joins TRBV5-1 to TRBJ2-5, with 14 bases matching TRBD2. The CDR3 totals 15 residues. Trimming took 4 bases from V and 5 from J; bases not matched to a gene: 4. CDR1 is SGHRS, CDR2 YFSETQ, per germline. The CDR3, as DNA: TGCGCCAGCAGCACGGGACTAGCGGGAGATGAGACCCAGTACTTC. This gives the protein CASSTGLAGDETQYF.

In its sample, this clonotype was seen a few times. J is TRBJ2-5 and V is TRBV28; D uncertain. V shed 5 bases and J shed 5 bases, with 12 bases lying between them. CDR3 length: 13 amino acids. The germline CDR1 and CDR2 sequences are MDHEN and SYDVKM. The CDR3 region is CASSLQEIETQYF. In DNA form, the CDR3 reads TGTGCCAGCAGTCTTCAGGAGATTGAGACCCAGTACTTC.

V gene TRBV27 combines with J gene TRBJ1-3; maybe TRBD1 (5 bases). Germline V gene lookup returns CDR1 MNHEY and CDR2 SMNVEV (reference sequence). Trimming shortened V by 4 bases and J by 0 bases, and 13 bases separated the two germline ends. The CDR3 totals 16 residues. CDR3 DNA sequence: TGTGCCAGCAGTTCCTTGGCAGGGAGCTCTGGAAACACCATATATTTT. Its protein is CASSSLAGSSGNTIYF.

This clonotype has just a few counts. The chain employs TRBV2 and TRBJ1-4; possibly TRBD1 for D (6 bases). The V end was cut by 6 bases, the J end by 5 bases, with 10 bases between. The CDR3 is 13 amino acids. CDR1 is SNHLY, CDR2 FYNNEI, per germline. The CDR3 is CASRRTENEKLFF. The DNA of the CDR3 is TGTGCCAGCAGAAGGACAGAGAATGAAAAACTGTTTTTT.

This clonotype was picked up many times. The chain carries TRBV4-3 and TRBJ2-1; D may be TRBD1 (6 bases). Trimming removed 0 bases from V and 5 bases from J, with 17 bases in between. The CDR3 contains 17 residues. The germline gives CDR1 LGHNA, CDR2 YSLEER. CDR3 protein: CASSQDQGAGVHNEQFF. CDR3 DNA: TGCGCCAGCAGCCAAGATCAAGGGGCAGGGGTCCACAATGAGCAGTTCTTC.

Comment on this clonotype: This may come from a read error, since a much larger clone is one base off. The chain joins TRBV20-1 to TRBJ2-1, with 11 positions matching TRBD2. The DNA end lines up better with TRBJ2-7; the J call may be wrong. CDR3 length: 14 residues. Germline values: CDR1 DFQATT, CDR2 SNEGSKA (reference sequence). The CDR3 DNA reads as TGCAGTGCTGTAGCGGGAGGGCCCGGGGATGAGCAGTACTTC. It yields the protein CSAVAGGPGDEQYF.

V usage is TRBV30 and J usage is TRBJ2-1; D perhaps matches TRBD1 (7 bases). The CDR3 length is 13 residues. V dropped 5 bases and J dropped 7 bases, with 15 bases sitting between them. Germline CDR1 GTSNPN, CDR2 SVGIG (reference sequence). CDR3 loop: CAWGSGGWNEQFF. The DNA of the CDR3 is TGTGCCTGGGGGTCAGGGGGGTGGAATGAGCAGTTCTTC.

This clonotype was observed a handful of times. This chain joins TRBV4-3 and TRBJ2-3, with no clear D. With 4 bases removed from V and 4 bases from J, the gap between germline ends came to 9 bases. The germline V gene encodes CDR1 LGHNA and CDR2 YSLEER. The CDR3 totals 13 residues. CDR3 sequence: CASSPAMADTQYF. The CDR3 coding sequence is TGCGCCAGCAGCCCAGCCATGGCAGATACGCAGTATTTT.

Only a few counts were recorded for this clonotype. The V call is TRBV4-2, the J call TRBJ2-1; 10 nucleotides agree with TRBD1. V lost 5 bases, J lost 5 bases, and 6 bases stayed unmatched. From germline, CDR1 is LGHNA and CDR2 YNFKEQ. CDR3 size: 15 residues. The CDR3 loop is CASSDGQGENNEQFF. The CDR3 DNA sequence: TGTGCCAGCAGCGATGGACAGGGGGAGAACAATGAGCAGTTCTTC.

This clonotype has only a few counts. The chain couples TRBV6-2 or TRBV6-3 to TRBJ2-2, with D tentatively TRBD1 (5 bases). CDR1 MNHEY and CDR2 SVGEGT come from the germline V gene. The CDR3 sequence is 18 residues long. V was shortened by 4 bases and J by 2 bases, with 20 bases between the two germline ends. CDR3 bases: TGTGCCAGCAGTTCGTTAAGGGGCCCCCCTCTTAACACCGGGGAGCTGTTTTTT. This encodes CASSSLRGPPLNTGELFF.

Notes on this clonotype: This may be a read error, as it is one base from a much larger clone. The chain links TRBV20-1 to TRBJ2-5, with 8 bases that match TRBD2. Germline CDR1 is DFQATT and CDR2 is SNEGSKA (reference sequence). There are 15 residues in the CDR3. CDR3 sequence reads: CSTFGLDRGGENQYF. Written as DNA, the CDR3 is TGCAGTACTTTCGGACTAGACCGGGGGGGAGAGAACCAGTACTTC.

In its sample, this clonotype was seen a few times. This chain joins TRBV6-2 or TRBV6-3 and TRBJ1-3, with 8 bases that match TRBD1. V gave up 4 bases and J gave up 2 bases; unmatched junction bases: 7. The CDR3 loop spans 16 amino acids. The germline V gene has CDR1 MNHEY and CDR2 SVGEGT. CDR3 bases: TGTGCCAGCAGTTCCGACAGGGGAGGCCCTGGAAACACCATATATTTT. This translates into CASSSDRGGPGNTIYF.

The gene calls are TRBV9 and TRBJ2-1, with TRBD2 matching over 11 bases. V was clipped by 2 bases and J by 8 bases; unmatched bases: 6. In germline, CDR1 is SGDLS, CDR2 YYNGEE. The CDR3 has 15 residues. The CDR3 coding sequence is TGTGCCAGCAGCGTTACTAGCGGGAGTTGGGATGAGCAGTTCTTC. Translating gives CASSVTSGSWDEQFF.

The rearrangement links TRBV9 to TRBJ2-7; 9 nucleotides line up with TRBD2. After removal of 0 bases from V and 6 bases from J, the junction contained 10 bases not matched to a gene. Germline CDR1 reads SGDLS; CDR2 reads YYNGEE. CDR3 length: 16 amino acids. Written as DNA, the CDR3 is TGTGCCAGCAGCGTAGGAGTGCGGGAGGGCCTGAGCGAGCAGTACTTC. It specifies CASSVGVREGLSEQYF.

This clonotype was seen many times. The chain joins TRBV10-3 to TRBJ1-2, with D maybe TRBD1 (5 bases). The germline CDR1 and CDR2 sequences are ENHRY and SYGVKD. This CDR3 has 13 residues. Deletions cut 8 bases from V and 2 bases from J, with 12 bases between. CDR3 coding DNA: TGTGCCATCTCGGGGCCAGGGAACTATGGCTACACCTTC. It yields the protein CAISGPGNYGYTF.

V and J are TRBV20-1 and TRBJ1-5; 7 bases align to TRBD1. The CDR3 length is 16 residues. Losses at the gene ends were 5 bases for V and 0 bases for J; bases not matched to a gene: 10. CDR1 DFQATT and CDR2 SNEGSKA come from the germline V gene (reference sequence). The CDR3 region has the DNA TGCAGTGCTGCACGGACAGGCGGATATAGCAATCAGCCCCAGCATTTT. Protein sequence: CSAARTGGYSNQPQHF.

In DNA form, the CDR3 reads TGCAGTGGTTCGGGGCAAACCTACGAGCAGTACTTC. Translation: CSGSGQTYEQYF. The chain couples TRBV20-1 to TRBJ2-7; D may match TRBD1 or TRBD2 (5 bases each). The CDR3 spans 12 residues. Trimming stripped 7 bases from V and 2 bases from J, with 12 bases between. Per the germline V gene, CDR1 is DFQATT and CDR2 is SNEGSKA (reference sequence).

The chain couples TRBV6-2 or TRBV6-3 to TRBJ2-2; 11 positions match TRBD2. V shed 7 bases and J 5 bases; nucleotides not matched to a gene: 15. The CDR3 has 18 amino acids. Germline CDR1 reads MNHEY; CDR2 reads SVGEGT. The CDR3 nucleotides read TGTGCCAGCAACTTACCGGGACTAGCGGAACCTGGGACCGGGGAGCTGTTTTTT. Its translation is CASNLPGLAEPGTGELFF.

The V call is TRBV20-1, the J call TRBJ2-3; TRBD2 aligns across 7 bases. Germline V gene lookup returns CDR1 DFQATT and CDR2 SNEGSKA (reference sequence). The CDR3 sequence is 13 residues long. The CDR3 DNA reads as TGCAGGGGACGACTAGCCGATACAGATACGCAGTATTTT. This sequence encodes CRGRLADTDTQYF.

This clonotype has more than one count but fewer than ten. The chain carries TRBV29-1 and TRBJ2-2; D is unresolved. This CDR3 comprises 13 residues. The germline V and J ends were trimmed by 7 bases and 1 base, with 10 bases remaining between them. In germline, CDR1 is SQVTM, CDR2 ANQGSEA. CDR3 sequence (DNA): TGCAGCGGCGGTGGCGGGAACACCGGGGAGCTGTTTTTT. This encodes CSGGGGNTGELFF.